This entry lists 15 T cell receptor beta chains sequenced from one sample in a study of CD8+CD57+ T cells in acquired aplastic anemia. Genomic DNA acted as the template from which TCR beta VDJ combination and CDR3 sequence profiling were carried out. TCRdb analysed the reads with MiXCR anew, one entry per CDR3 protein. The sample consists of approximately 150,000 distinct CDR3 sequences, around half of them appearing once. Only patients with CD8+CD57+ cell expansion on flow cytometry were chosen for sequencing. Sequencing was carried out using sorted CD4+, CD8+, or CD8+CD57+ T cells (not recorded which) from PBMCs. The receptors originated from a human donor with aplastic anemia.

At least ten counts were recorded for this clonotype. The chain combines TRBV10-3 with TRBJ2-3; TRBD1 agrees at 11 bases. With V trimmed by 7 bases and J by 3 bases, 3 bases remained unmatched. CDR1 is ENHRY and CDR2 is SYGVKD in the germline V gene. The CDR3 spans 14 residues. DNA for the CDR3: TGTGCCATCACCGGACAGGGGGCAACAGATACGCAGTATTTT. This encodes CAITGQGATDTQYF.

This clonotype has ten or more counts. The V gene is TRBV11-2, the J gene TRBJ1-1, with TRBD1 matching 7 bases. Germline V gene sequence: CDR1 SGHAT, CDR2 FQNNGV. J lost 0 bases, V lost 5 bases, and 3 bases had no gene match. The CDR3 has 14 residues. The CDR3 DNA follows: TGTGCCAGCAGCGCGGGGACAGTGAACACTGAAGCTTTCTTT. This codes for CASSAGTVNTEAFF.

The V gene is TRBV7-6, the J gene TRBJ2-7; D is unresolved. Germline V lookup: CDR1 SGHVS, CDR2 FNYEAQ. V was pared by 2 bases and J by 7 bases, with 9 bases between. The CDR3 extends over 12 amino acids. The CDR3 sequence is CASSLNLGEQYF. The CDR3 nucleotides read TGTGCCAGCAGCTTAAATCTGGGGGAGCAGTACTTC.

V and J are TRBV29-1 and TRBJ2-5, with D unclear. Per germline, CDR1 SQVTM and CDR2 ANQGSEA. Trimming removed 0 bases from V and 5 bases from J, with 13 bases in between. The CDR3 spans 14 residues. In nucleotides, the CDR3 is TGCAGCGTTGAAGAAAGGGCAGTAGGGGAGACCCAGTACTTC. Protein product: CSVEERAVGETQYF.

In this sample, this clonotype turned up many times. The rearrangement uses TRBV20-1 and TRBJ2-3; TRBD1 agrees at 8 bases. Losses at the gene ends were 5 bases for V and 2 bases for J; bases not matched to a gene: 6. This CDR3 contains 14 residues. Germline loops: CDR1 DFQATT, CDR2 SNEGSKA (reference sequence). The chain's CDR3 is CSARGTGYTDTQYF. CDR3 nucleotide sequence: TGCAGTGCTCGGGGGACAGGATACACAGATACGCAGTATTTT.

This clonotype came up once. One end of the junction is discordant with germline, which a read error may explain. The chain joins TRBV4-1 to TRBJ1-2; 7 nucleotides line up with TRBD1. Germline V gives CDR1 MGHRA, CDR2 YSYEKL. This CDR3 contains 14 residues. CDR3 in DNA: TGCGCCAGCAGCGAAGACAGGGTCCTCTATGGCTACACCTTC. Residues: CASSEDRVLYGYTF.

This chain joins TRBV6-1 and TRBJ1-2, with TRBD1 matching 8 bases. This CDR3 region has 14 residues. V lost 5 bases to trimming and J lost 1 base; unmatched junction nucleotides: 3. Germline V lookup: CDR1 MNHNS, CDR2 SASEGT. The CDR3 nucleotides read TGTGCCAGCAGTAAAGGACAGGGTAACTATGGCTACACCTTC. Protein: CASSKGQGNYGYTF.

Turning to this clonotype: Possible read error: a much larger clone is one base away. The gene calls are TRBV7-2 and TRBJ1-1, with D possibly matching TRBD1 (6 bases). The CDR3 is 14 amino acids. Trimming took off 8 bases at V and 6 bases at J, with 19 bases between the two ends. Germline CDR1 SGHTA, CDR2 FQGNSA. The CDR3: CASFGGHPTPEAFF. CDR3 bases: TGTGCCAGCTTCGGGGGGCACCCGACTCCTGAAGCTTTCTTT. Together with reference TRBV7-2 and TRBJ1-1, the CDR3 gives the full variable domain: GAGVSQSPSNKVTEKGKDVELRCDPISGHTALYWYRQSLGQGLEFLIYFQGNSAPDKSGLPSDRFSAERTGGSVSTLTIQRTQQEDSAVYLCASFGGHPTPEAFFGQGTRLTVV.

The genes are TRBV11-2 and TRBJ2-3, with 9 bases lining up with TRBD1. V dropped 7 bases and J dropped 2; count of bases not matched to a gene: 10. The CDR3 has 16 amino acids. Germline V gene lookup returns CDR1 SGHAT and CDR2 FQNNGV. Here the CDR3 DNA reads TGTGCCAGCACTATTGGGACAGGGCTCAACACAGATACGCAGTATTTT. This translates into CASTIGTGLNTDTQYF.

The rearrangement links TRBV10-3 to TRBJ1-1, with 11 bases fitting TRBD1. The CDR3 extends over 14 amino acids. Germline V CDR1 and CDR2: ENHRY, SYGVKD. Trimming cost V 10 bases and J 4 bases; bases outside gene matches: 8. The CDR3: CATRDRGSATEAFF. The CDR3 DNA is TGTGCCACACGGGACAGGGGGTCGGCCACTGAAGCTTTCTTT.

The rearrangement links TRBV7-8 to TRBJ2-7, with TRBD1 as a possible D gene (6 bases). The V and J ends lost 5 bases and 7 bases respectively, with 9 bases between them. The CDR3 extends over 11 amino acids. Per germline, CDR1 SGHVS and CDR2 FQNEAQ. The CDR3 nucleotides read TGTGCCAGCAGCCGTGGGACAGAGCAGTACTTC. This gives the protein CASSRGTEQYF.

This clonotype was counted ten times or more. The gene calls are TRBV3-1 and TRBJ1-6; D remains unclear. Looked up from germline, CDR1 is LGHDT and CDR2 is YNNKEL (reference sequence). Trimming shortened V by 3 bases and J by 6 bases, and 9 bases separated the two germline ends. The CDR3 length is 14 residues. Here the CDR3 reads CASSQSSPNSPLHF. CDR3 DNA: TGTGCCAGCAGCCAGTCCTCTCCTAATTCACCCCTCCACTTT.

The table lists this clonotype with many counts. The chain combines TRBV19 with TRBJ1-5, with D unresolved. The CDR3 covers 13 residues. The germline V gene has CDR1 LNHDA and CDR2 SQIVND (reference sequence). V gave up 0 bases and J gave up 5 bases, with 5 bases separating them. The CDR3 region has the DNA TGTGCCAGTAGTATAGACAGCGATCAGCCCCAGCATTTT. This encodes CASSIDSDQPQHF.

Regarding this clonotype: This may stem from a read error, because a much larger clone lies one nucleotide away. This chain connects TRBV6-1 to TRBJ1-4, with D perhaps TRBD1 (5 bases). CDR3 size: 14 residues. Germline-derived CDR1 and CDR2 are MNHNS and SASEGT. CDR3 in amino acids: CASGRQTTKEKLFF. The CDR3 nucleotides are TGTGCCAGCGGTCGACAGACAACTAAGGAAAAACTGTTTTTT.

A single count supports this clonotype. Since a much larger clone is just one base distant, this may be a read error. CDR3 in amino acids: CASREPGQRGEELFF. For the CDR3, the DNA is TGTGCCAGCAGAGAGCCGGGACAGCGGGGCGAGGAGCTGTTTTTT. The rearrangement links TRBV27 to TRBJ2-2, with D perhaps being TRBD1 or TRBD2 (7 bases each). Germline V lookup: CDR1 MNHEY, CDR2 SMNVEV (reference sequence). The V gene lost 6 bases and the J gene lost 10 bases, with 21 bases spanning the gap. CDR3 size: 15 residues.